Following are 10 T cell receptor beta chains from one sample sequenced in a study of radiotherapy plus CTLA-4 blockade in lung cancer. Repertoires were generated with immunoSEQ multiplex PCR, while TCRdb's copy carries only in-frame clones and drops some. Here the sample spans 50,000 to 85,000 clones, approximately 82% being singletons. Sample: peripheral blood, taken from a patient treated with radiotherapy plus ipilimumab. Receptors originate from a human donor with non-small cell lung cancer who had a partial response to radiotherapy plus ipilimumab.

V and J are TRBV4-1 and TRBJ2-7; 7 nucleotides line up with TRBD2. Germline V gives CDR1 MGHRA, CDR2 YSYEKL. There are 16 residues in the CDR3. V lost 1 base and J lost 1; bases outside the gene matches: 7. Here the CDR3 reads CASSQATTGRSYEQYF. Written as DNA, the CDR3 is TGCGCCAGCAGCCAAGCAACTACCGGGAGGTCCTACGAGCAGTACTTC.

The V gene is TRBV6-5, the J gene TRBJ2-7; perhaps TRBD2 as D (5 bases). Trimming took off 5 bases at V and 12 bases at J, with 20 bases between the two ends. The CDR3 extends over 13 amino acids. Germline V gene sequence: CDR1 MNHEY, CDR2 SVGAGI. CDR3 nucleotides: TGTGCCAGCAGTCGGCCGGACTCAATTAAGCCGTACTTC. Translated: CASSRPDSIKPYF.

This chain uses TRBV9 with TRBJ2-1, with a possible D match to TRBD2 (6 bases). The CDR3 sequence is 17 residues long. V lost 4 bases, J lost 2 bases, and 19 bases lay in between. The V gene's germline CDR1 is SGDLS and CDR2 YYNGEE. CDR3 residues: CASSQSRLAIAYNEQFF. The CDR3 DNA follows: TGTGCCAGCAGCCAAAGTCGGCTAGCGATAGCCTACAATGAGCAGTTCTTC.

This chain connects TRBV11-2 to TRBJ2-2; 7 bases match TRBD2. Germline values: CDR1 SGHAT, CDR2 FQNNGV. The CDR3 length is 16 residues. The V gene end was trimmed by 3 bases and the J gene end by 5 bases; junction bases not matched to a gene: 9. The CDR3 DNA reads as TGTGCCAGCAGCTTGGGTTTCGCGGGAGTTACCGGGGAGCTGTTTTTT. It codes for CASSLGFAGVTGELFF.

The genes are TRBV7-7 and TRBJ2-2; D perhaps matches TRBD1 (5 bases). CDR3 length: 14 amino acids. CDR1 and CDR2 from the germline V gene are SSHAT and FNYEAQ (reference sequence). V gave up 5 bases and J gave up 7 bases, with 14 bases separating them. In DNA, the CDR3 is TGTGCCAGCAGCGCCTCAGGGTGGGGCGGGGAGCTGTTTTTT. Its protein is CASSASGWGGELFF.

In nucleotides, the CDR3 is TGTGCCAGCAGTGAAAAGGGACAGGGGCGACGAGCCTACGAGCAGTACTTC. The encoded protein is CASSEKGQGRRAYEQYF. This chain uses TRBV6-1 with TRBJ2-7; TRBD1 agrees at 10 bases. J was trimmed by 2 bases and V by 2 bases; bases with no gene match: 9. Germline assignment: CDR1 MNHNS and CDR2 SASEGT. The CDR3 length is 17 residues.

The chain recombines TRBV6-5 with TRBJ2-2, with D unclear. The CDR3 length is 14 residues. Germline V CDR1 and CDR2: MNHEY, SVGAGI. V dropped 0 bases and J dropped 9 bases, with 11 bases sitting between them. The CDR3 is CASSYSFSVRELFF. As DNA, the CDR3 is TGTGCCAGCAGTTACTCGTTCAGTGTCCGGGAGCTGTTTTTT.

The chain employs TRBV18 and TRBJ1-5; D gene uncertain. Germline lookup yields CDR1 KGHSH and CDR2 LQKENI. The ends were cut back, 1 base at V and 0 bases at J, with 7 bases in the middle. The CDR3 loop spans 15 amino acids. For the CDR3, the DNA is TGTGCCAGCTCACCACAGAGAGATAGCAATCAGCCCCAGCATTTT. It codes for CASSPQRDSNQPQHF.

This sequence joins TRBV5-4 and TRBJ2-2; 9 bases align to TRBD2. CDR3 size: 15 residues. V shed 5 bases and J 1 base; nucleotides not matched to a gene: 3. Germline V lookup: CDR1 SGHNT, CDR2 YYREEE (reference sequence). This chain's CDR3 is CASRRTSENTGELFF. DNA of the CDR3: TGTGCCAGCAGAAGGACTAGCGAGAACACCGGGGAGCTGTTTTTT.

The chain carries TRBV10-3 and TRBJ2-7, with TRBD2 matching over 13 bases. V was clipped by 7 bases and J by 2 bases; unmatched bases: 11. Germline loops: CDR1 ENHRY, CDR2 SYGVKD. The CDR3 is made up of 17 amino acids. As DNA, the CDR3 is TGTGCCATCACCCCTGGGAGTGGGACTAGCGGGACCTACGAGCAGTACTTC. Its translation is CAITPGSGTSGTYEQYF.